This T cell receptor (beta chain) was identified during a study of T cell responses to AZD1222 COVID-19 vaccine. The protocol was immunoSEQ multiplex PCR, while the TCRdb copy is restricted to in-frame clones and leaves out a portion. In the table there are some 150,000 clones, approximately 88% of which are singletons. Trimming stripped 2 bases from V and 3 bases from J, with 14 bases between. The CDR3 contains 15 residues. CDR1 is MNHEY and CDR2 is SVGAGI in the germline V gene. The sequence was obtained from an adult in good health. V gene TRBV6-5 combines with J gene TRBJ2-7, with D tentatively TRBD1 or TRBD2 (5 bases each). The sequenced sample was peripheral blood, obtained on day 0 of MenACWY control vaccination. CDR3 loop: CASSYQSRGNYEQYF. CDR3 sequence (DNA): TGTGCCAGCAGTTACCAAAGTCGGGGCAACTACGAGCAGTACTTC.